One sample yielded the 8 T cell receptor beta chains listed below, sequenced in a study of OX40 agonist ivuxolimab in advanced cancers. TCRdb's copy holds only in-frame clones and misses some; the assay was immunoSEQ multiplex PCR. The repertoire holds roughly 34,000 clones, roughly nine tenths seen once, with about 35% in the top ten. Here the sequenced sample was CD4+ or CD8+ T cells sorted from blood, taken in a trial of the OX40 agonist ivuxolimab. The receptors derive from an adult with an advanced solid tumor such as melanoma, head and neck, liver or kidney cancer.

The chain employs TRBV6-5 and TRBJ2-1; 10 bases map to TRBD1. The CDR3 contains 14 residues. After removal of 7 bases from V and 4 bases from J, the junction contained 4 bases not matched to a gene. Germline-derived CDR1 and CDR2 are MNHEY and SVGAGI. In DNA, the CDR3 is TGTGCCAGCAATCCGGGACAGGGGTACAATGAGCAGTTCTTC. The encoded protein is CASNPGQGYNEQFF.

The sample holds one count of this clone. The chain joins TRBV13 to TRBJ2-3; 14 bases map to TRBD2. CDR1 and CDR2 (germline): PRHDT, FYEKMQ (reference sequence). With V trimmed by 7 bases and J by 0 bases, 6 bases remained unmatched. There are 17 residues in the CDR3. The CDR3 bases are TGTGCCAGCACCGGACTAGCGGGGGGCCACAGCACAGATACGCAGTATTTT. It codes for CASTGLAGGHSTDTQYF.

In its sample, this clone was seen a few times. This chain connects TRBV6-1 to TRBJ2-7; 13 bases fit TRBD2. V was pared by 6 bases and J by 4 bases, with 6 bases of the junction left unmatched. Looked up from germline, CDR1 is MNHNS and CDR2 is SASEGT. This CDR3 region has 15 residues. CDR3: CASRELAGGPYEQYF. CDR3 bases: TGTGCCAGCAGGGAACTAGCGGGAGGGCCTTACGAGCAGTACTTC.

CDR3 residues: CASSTGEQFF. DNA for the CDR3: TGTGCCAGCAGTACAGGGGAGCAGTTCTTC. The chain uses TRBV7-9 and TRBJ2-1, with D tentatively TRBD1 (6 bases). V was cut by 6 bases and J by 10 bases, with 7 bases left in between. Germline assignment: CDR1 SEHNR and CDR2 FQNEAQ (reference sequence). CDR3 length equals 10 residues.

The chain employs TRBV4-1 and TRBJ1-1, with TRBD1 as a possible D gene (5 bases). The CDR3 consists of 14 residues. Trimming took off 0 bases at V and 3 bases at J, with 8 bases between the two ends. Germline lookup yields CDR1 MGHRA and CDR2 YSYEKL. Here the CDR3 DNA reads TGCGCCAGCAGCCAAGATGTGGGGGACACTGAAGCTTTCTTT. This gives the protein CASSQDVGDTEAFF.

The chain recombines TRBV19 with TRBJ2-2, with D uncertain. V was shortened by 5 bases and J by 4 bases, with 14 bases between the two germline ends. Germline lookup yields CDR1 LNHDA and CDR2 SQIVND (reference sequence). The CDR3 is made up of 15 amino acids. CDR3 sequence (DNA): TGTGCCAGTAGTTATGGAGAAAGAGGCACCGGGGAGCTGTTTTTT. Protein sequence: CASSYGERGTGELFF. Drawing the rest from reference TRBV19 and TRBJ2-2, the complete variable domain is DGGITQSPKYLFRKEGQNVTLSCEQNLNHDAMYWYRQDPGQGLRLIYYSQIVNDFQKGDIAEGYSVSREKKESFPLTVTSAQKNPTAFYLCASSYGERGTGELFFGEGSRLTVL.

The V gene is TRBV6-5, the J gene TRBJ2-1; 9 bases align to TRBD2. The germline V gene has CDR1 MNHEY and CDR2 SVGAGI. The CDR3 spans 14 residues. V was pared by 2 bases and J by 9 bases, with 5 bases of the junction left unmatched. CDR3 sequence: CASSYAGGPTEQFF. In nucleotides, the CDR3 is TGTGCCAGCAGTTACGCGGGAGGGCCGACTGAGCAGTTCTTC.

V usage is TRBV19 and J usage is TRBJ2-3; a weak D match, TRBD2 (6 bases). This CDR3 is 14 amino acids long. The germline CDR1 and CDR2 sequences are LNHDA and SQIVND (reference sequence). V was clipped by 1 base and J by 3 bases, with 8 bases between them. DNA of the CDR3: TGTGCCAGTAGTATAGGGGACTTTACAGATACGCAGTATTTT. It codes for CASSIGDFTDTQYF.